The next 9 T cell receptor beta chains were all read from a single sample in a study of early T cells in non-severe SARS-CoV-2 infection. TCRdb analysed the 5' RACE reads with MiXCR anew, one entry per CDR3 protein. Seen here are roughly 27,000 distinct CDR3 sequences, approximately 5.4% observed once, and the top ten hold 9.5% to 14%. Sequencing input: whole blood. These receptors were obtained from an adult who was a healthcare worker with PCR-confirmed SARS-CoV-2 infection or an uninfected control (not recorded which).

This clonotype has ten or more counts. The CDR3 is CASSPQTGQPYNEQFF. The CDR3 nucleotides are TGTGCCAGCTCACCACAAACGGGCCAACCCTACAATGAGCAGTTCTTC. The genes are TRBV18 and TRBJ2-1; D gene unclear. The V gene lost 1 base and the J gene lost 2 bases, with 12 bases spanning the gap. The germline V gene encodes CDR1 KGHSH and CDR2 LQKENI. This CDR3 comprises 16 residues.

This clonotype was seen ten or more times. This chain uses TRBV7-9 with TRBJ2-1; 10 nucleotides agree with TRBD2. J gave up 5 bases and V 5 bases, and 9 bases lay outside the gene matches. CDR1 is SEHNR and CDR2 is FQNEAQ in the germline V gene (reference sequence). The CDR3 is 16 amino acids. Here the CDR3 reads CASSPPASGSNNEQFF. The CDR3 DNA follows: TGTGCCAGCAGCCCACCAGCTAGCGGGAGTAACAATGAGCAGTTCTTC.

This clonotype was seen ten or more times. The gene calls are TRBV2 and TRBJ1-5; 8 nucleotides match TRBD1. V lost 7 bases to trimming and J lost 9 bases; unmatched junction nucleotides: 8. Germline V gives CDR1 SNHLY, CDR2 FYNNEI. The CDR3 extends over 13 amino acids. CDR3 amino acids: CASKLDRGAPQHF. CDR3 sequence (DNA): TGTGCCAGCAAACTTGACAGGGGTGCGCCCCAGCATTTT.

The V gene is TRBV6-2 or TRBV6-3, the J gene TRBJ1-1; D is unresolved. Deletions cut 4 bases from V and 0 bases from J, with 9 bases between. The CDR3 extends over 14 amino acids. Per the germline V gene, CDR1 is MNHEY and CDR2 is SVGEGT. The CDR3 sequence is CASSSLLMNTEAFF. As DNA, the CDR3 is TGTGCCAGCAGTTCCCTCTTGATGAACACTGAAGCTTTCTTT.

This clonotype was detected ten times or more. The chain recombines TRBV6-6 with TRBJ2-1; 7 nucleotides match TRBD2. CDR3 length equals 16 residues. Germline CDR1 reads MNHNY; CDR2 reads SVGAGI (reference sequence). The ends lost 0 bases at V and 14 bases at J; junction bases unmatched: 16. The CDR3 DNA reads as TGTGCCAGCAGTTACTCGAGTAGTCGGGCGGGAGTAGGGAAGTTCTTC. Translating it yields CASSYSSSRAGVGKFF.

This clonotype was detected many times. This rearrangement joins TRBV5-1 to TRBJ2-1; D gene uncertain. In germline, CDR1 is SGHRS, CDR2 YFSETQ. The V and J ends lost 0 bases and 1 base respectively, with 11 bases between them. The CDR3 sequence is 16 residues long. CDR3 in amino acids: CASSLGGSLSYNEQFF. The CDR3 nucleotides are TGCGCCAGCAGCTTGGGGGGTAGCTTGTCCTACAATGAGCAGTTCTTC. Filled out from reference TRBV5-1 and TRBJ2-1, the complete variable domain reads KAGVTQTPRYLIKTRGQQVTLSCSPISGHRSVSWYQQTPGQGLQFLFEYFSETQRNKGNFPGRFSGRQFSNSRSEMNVSTLELGDSALYLCASSLGGSLSYNEQFFGPGTRLTVL.

This clonotype has ten or more counts. V is TRBV6-5 and J is TRBJ1-5; D remains unclear. CDR3 length equals 15 residues. Germline V gene sequence: CDR1 MNHEY, CDR2 SVGAGI. The V end lost 6 bases, the J end lost 0 bases, and 12 bases lay between the germline ends. The CDR3 reads CASSDTVTSNQPQHF. In nucleotides, the CDR3 is TGTGCCAGCAGCGACACAGTGACTAGCAATCAGCCCCAGCATTTT.

This clonotype was observed at least ten times. This rearrangement joins TRBV19 to TRBJ2-1, with D perhaps matching TRBD1 or TRBD2 (5 bases each). V shed 4 bases and J shed 2 bases, with 18 bases lying between them. The germline CDR1 and CDR2 sequences are LNHDA and SQIVND (reference sequence). CDR3 size: 17 residues. This chain's CDR3 is CASSNHRDQPPYNEQFF. Here the CDR3 DNA reads TGTGCCAGTAGTAACCACCGGGACCAGCCCCCCTACAATGAGCAGTTCTTC. Full variable domain (missing parts from reference TRBV19 and TRBJ2-1): DGGITQSPKYLFRKEGQNVTLSCEQNLNHDAMYWYRQDPGQGLRLIYYSQIVNDFQKGDIAEGYSVSREKKESFPLTVTSAQKNPTAFYLCASSNHRDQPPYNEQFFGPGTRLTVL.

In its sample, this clonotype was seen many times. The chain recombines TRBV29-1 with TRBJ2-7; 8 bases align to TRBD1. The CDR3 extends over 12 amino acids. Germline CDR1 and CDR2: SQVTM and ANQGSEA. The V and J ends lost 5 bases and 4 bases, in that order; junction bases with no gene match: 4. This chain's CDR3 is CSVPTGEYEQYF. CDR3 bases: TGCAGCGTTCCGACAGGGGAGTACGAGCAGTACTTC.